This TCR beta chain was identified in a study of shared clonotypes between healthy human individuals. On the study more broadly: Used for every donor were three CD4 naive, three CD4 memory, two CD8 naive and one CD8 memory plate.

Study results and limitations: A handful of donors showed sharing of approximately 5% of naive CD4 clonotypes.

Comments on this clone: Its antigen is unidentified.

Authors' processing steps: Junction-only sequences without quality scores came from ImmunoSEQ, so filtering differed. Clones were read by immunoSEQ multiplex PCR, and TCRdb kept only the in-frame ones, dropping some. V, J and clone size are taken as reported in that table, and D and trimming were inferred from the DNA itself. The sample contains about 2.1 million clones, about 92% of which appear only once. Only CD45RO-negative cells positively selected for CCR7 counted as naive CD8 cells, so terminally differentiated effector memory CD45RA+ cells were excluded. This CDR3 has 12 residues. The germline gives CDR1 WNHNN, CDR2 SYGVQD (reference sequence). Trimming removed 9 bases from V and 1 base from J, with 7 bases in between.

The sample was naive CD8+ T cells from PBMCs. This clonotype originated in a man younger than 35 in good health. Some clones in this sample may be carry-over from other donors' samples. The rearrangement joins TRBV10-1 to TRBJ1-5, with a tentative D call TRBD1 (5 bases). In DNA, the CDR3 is TGCGCCAGGAGACAGAGCAATCAGCCCCAGCATTTT. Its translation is CARRQSNQPQHF.